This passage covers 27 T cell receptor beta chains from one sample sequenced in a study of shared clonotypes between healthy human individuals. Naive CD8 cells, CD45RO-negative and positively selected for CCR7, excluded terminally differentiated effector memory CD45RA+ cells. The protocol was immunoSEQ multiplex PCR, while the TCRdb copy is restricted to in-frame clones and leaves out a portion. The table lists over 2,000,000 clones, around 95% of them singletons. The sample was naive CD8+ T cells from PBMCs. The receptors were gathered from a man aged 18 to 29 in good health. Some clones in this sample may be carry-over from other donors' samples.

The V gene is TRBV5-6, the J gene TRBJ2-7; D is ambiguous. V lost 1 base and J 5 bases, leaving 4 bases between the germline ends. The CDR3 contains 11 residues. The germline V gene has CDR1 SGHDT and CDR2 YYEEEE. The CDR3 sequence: CASSLRHEQYF. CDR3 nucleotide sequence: TGTGCCAGCAGCTTGAGGCACGAGCAGTACTTC.

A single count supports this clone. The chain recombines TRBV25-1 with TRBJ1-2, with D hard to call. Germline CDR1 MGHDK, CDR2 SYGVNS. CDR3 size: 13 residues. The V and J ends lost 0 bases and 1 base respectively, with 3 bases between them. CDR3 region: CASSEYSNYGYTF. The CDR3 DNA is TGTGCCAGCAGTGAATACAGTAACTATGGCTACACCTTC.

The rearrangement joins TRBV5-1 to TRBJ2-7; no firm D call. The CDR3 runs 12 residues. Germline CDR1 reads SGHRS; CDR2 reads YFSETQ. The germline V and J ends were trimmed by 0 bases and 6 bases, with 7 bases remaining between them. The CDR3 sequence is CASSLGFTEQYF. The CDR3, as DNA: TGCGCCAGCAGCTTGGGATTCACCGAGCAGTACTTC. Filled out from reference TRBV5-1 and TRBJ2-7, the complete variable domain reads KAGVTQTPRYLIKTRGQQVTLSCSPISGHRSVSWYQQTPGQGLQFLFEYFSETQRNKGNFPGRFSGRQFSNSRSEMNVSTLELGDSALYLCASSLGFTEQYFGPGTRLTVT.

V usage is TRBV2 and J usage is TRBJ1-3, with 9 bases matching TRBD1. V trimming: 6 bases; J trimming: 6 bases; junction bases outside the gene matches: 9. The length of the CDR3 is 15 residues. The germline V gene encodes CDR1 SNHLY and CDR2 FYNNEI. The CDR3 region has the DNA TGTGCCAGCAGAGGGGACAGGGACGAAGTAAACACCATATATTTT. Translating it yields CASRGDRDEVNTIYF. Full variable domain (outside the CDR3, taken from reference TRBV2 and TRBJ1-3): EPEVTQTPSHQVTQMGQEVILRCVPISNHLYFYWYRQILGQKVEFLVSFYNNEISEKSEIFDDQFSVERPDGSNFTLKIRSTKLEDSAMYFCASRGDRDEVNTIYFGEGSWLTVV.

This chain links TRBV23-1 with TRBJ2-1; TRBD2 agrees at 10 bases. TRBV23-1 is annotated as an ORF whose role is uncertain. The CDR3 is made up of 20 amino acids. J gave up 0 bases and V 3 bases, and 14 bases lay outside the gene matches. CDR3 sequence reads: CASSHPKTSGPRSSYNEQFF. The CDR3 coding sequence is TGCGCCAGCAGTCACCCGAAGACTAGCGGGCCTAGGAGCTCCTACAATGAGCAGTTCTTC.

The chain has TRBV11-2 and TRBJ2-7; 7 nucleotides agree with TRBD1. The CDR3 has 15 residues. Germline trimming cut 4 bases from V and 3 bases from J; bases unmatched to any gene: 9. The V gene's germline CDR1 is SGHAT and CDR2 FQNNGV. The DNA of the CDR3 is TGTGCCAGCAGCTCCCGACAGGGCAAGGTCTACGAGCAGTACTTC. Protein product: CASSSRQGKVYEQYF.

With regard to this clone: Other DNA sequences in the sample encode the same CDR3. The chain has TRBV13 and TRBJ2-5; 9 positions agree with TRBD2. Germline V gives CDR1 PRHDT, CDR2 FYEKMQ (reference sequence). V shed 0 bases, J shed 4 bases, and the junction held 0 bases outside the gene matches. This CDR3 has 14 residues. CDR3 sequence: CASSLGLAGETQYF. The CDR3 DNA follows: TGTGCCAGCAGCTTAGGACTAGCGGGAGAGACCCAGTACTTC.

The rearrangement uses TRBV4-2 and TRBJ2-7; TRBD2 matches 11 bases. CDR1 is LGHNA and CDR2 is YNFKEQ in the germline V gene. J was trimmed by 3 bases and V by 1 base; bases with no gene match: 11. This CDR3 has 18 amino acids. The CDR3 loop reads CASSQVRPSGRLIYEQYF. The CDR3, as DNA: TGTGCCAGCAGCCAAGTTCGGCCTAGCGGGAGGCTTATCTACGAGCAGTACTTC.

For the CDR3, the DNA is TGCGCCAGCAGCTTGGCCCCCGGAGGGGGCCAAGAGACCCAGTACTTC. Translated, it gives CASSLAPGGGQETQYF. The chain recombines TRBV5-1 with TRBJ2-5, with D possibly being TRBD1 or TRBD2 (6 bases each). Trimming shortened V by 0 bases and J by 1 base, and 13 bases separated the two germline ends. Per the germline V gene, CDR1 is SGHRS and CDR2 is YFSETQ. The CDR3 is 16 residues long.

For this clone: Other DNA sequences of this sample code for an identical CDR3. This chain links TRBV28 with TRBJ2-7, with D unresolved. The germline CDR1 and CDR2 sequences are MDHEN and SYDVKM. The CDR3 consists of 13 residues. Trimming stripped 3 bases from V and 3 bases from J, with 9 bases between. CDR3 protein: CASSFTESYEQYF. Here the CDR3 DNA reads TGTGCCAGCAGTTTTACAGAGAGCTACGAGCAGTACTTC.

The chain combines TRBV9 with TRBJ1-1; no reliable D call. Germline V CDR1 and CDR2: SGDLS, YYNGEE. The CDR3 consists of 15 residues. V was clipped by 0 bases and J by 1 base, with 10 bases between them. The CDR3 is CASSVVGHQNTEAFF. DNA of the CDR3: TGTGCCAGCAGCGTAGTCGGGCACCAGAACACTGAAGCTTTCTTT.

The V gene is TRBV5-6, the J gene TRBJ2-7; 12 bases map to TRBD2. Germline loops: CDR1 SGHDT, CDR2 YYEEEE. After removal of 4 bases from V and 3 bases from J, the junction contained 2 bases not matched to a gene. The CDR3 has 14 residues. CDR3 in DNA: TGTGCCAGCAGCCGACTAGCGGGAGTCTACGAGCAGTACTTC. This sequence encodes CASSRLAGVYEQYF. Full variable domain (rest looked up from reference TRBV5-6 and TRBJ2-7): DAGVTQSPTHLIKTRGQQVTLRCSPKSGHDTVSWYQQALGQGPQFIFQYYEEEERQRGNFPDRFSGHQFPNYSSELNVNALLLGDSALYLCASSRLAGVYEQYFGPGTRLTVT.

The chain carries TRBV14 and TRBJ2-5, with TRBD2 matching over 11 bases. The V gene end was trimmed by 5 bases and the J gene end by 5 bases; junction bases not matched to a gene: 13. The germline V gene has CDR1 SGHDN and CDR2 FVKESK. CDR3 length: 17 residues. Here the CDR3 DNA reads TGTGCCAGCAGCAGCGGGGGGCTAGCGGGAGGAAGTGAGACCCAGTACTTC. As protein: CASSSGGLAGGSETQYF.

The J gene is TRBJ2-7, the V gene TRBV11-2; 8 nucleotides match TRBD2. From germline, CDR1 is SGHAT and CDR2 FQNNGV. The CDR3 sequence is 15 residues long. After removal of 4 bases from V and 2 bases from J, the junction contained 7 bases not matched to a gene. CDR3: CASSSKRETPYEQYF. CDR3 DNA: TGTGCCAGCAGCTCTAAGCGGGAGACTCCCTACGAGCAGTACTTC. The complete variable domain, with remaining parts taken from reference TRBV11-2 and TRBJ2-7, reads EAGVAQSPRYKIIEKRQSVAFWCNPISGHATLYWYQQILGQGPKLLIQFQNNGVVDDSQLPKDRFSAERLKGVDSTLKIQPAKLEDSAVYLCASSSKRETPYEQYFGPGTRLTVT.

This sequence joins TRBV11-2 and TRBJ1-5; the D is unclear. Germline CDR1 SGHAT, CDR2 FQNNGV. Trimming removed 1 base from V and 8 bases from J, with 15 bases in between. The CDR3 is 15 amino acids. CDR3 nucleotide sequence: TGTGCCAGCAGCTTAGGAGGGAGCGGGTGGGAGCCCCAGCATTTT. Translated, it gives CASSLGGSGWEPQHF.

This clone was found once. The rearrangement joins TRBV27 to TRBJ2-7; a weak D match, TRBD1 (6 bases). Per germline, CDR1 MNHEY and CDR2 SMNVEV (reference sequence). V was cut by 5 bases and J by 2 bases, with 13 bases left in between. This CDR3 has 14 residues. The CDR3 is CASSTRGSAYEQYF. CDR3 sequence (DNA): TGTGCCAGCAGTACGAGGGGGTCAGCCTACGAGCAGTACTTC.

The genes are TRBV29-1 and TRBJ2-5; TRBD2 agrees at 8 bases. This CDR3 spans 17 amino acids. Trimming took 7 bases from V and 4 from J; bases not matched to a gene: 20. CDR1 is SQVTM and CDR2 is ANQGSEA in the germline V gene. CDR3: CSASGASGPGWVETQYF. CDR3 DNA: TGCAGCGCTTCGGGGGCTAGCGGGCCCGGGTGGGTAGAGACCCAGTACTTC.

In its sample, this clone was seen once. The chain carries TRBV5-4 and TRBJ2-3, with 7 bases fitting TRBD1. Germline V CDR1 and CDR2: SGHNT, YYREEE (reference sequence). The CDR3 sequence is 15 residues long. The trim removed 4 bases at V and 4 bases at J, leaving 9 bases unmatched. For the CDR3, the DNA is TGTGCCAGCAGCACCCGGGACAGAGGCCCAGATACGCAGTATTTT. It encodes CASSTRDRGPDTQYF.

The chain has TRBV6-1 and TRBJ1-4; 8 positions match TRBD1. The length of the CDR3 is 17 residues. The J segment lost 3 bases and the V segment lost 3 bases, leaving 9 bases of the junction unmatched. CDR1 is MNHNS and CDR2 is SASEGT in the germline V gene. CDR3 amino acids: CASSDDRGVVANEKLFF. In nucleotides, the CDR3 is TGTGCCAGCAGTGACGACAGGGGTGTCGTTGCTAATGAAAAACTGTTTTTT.

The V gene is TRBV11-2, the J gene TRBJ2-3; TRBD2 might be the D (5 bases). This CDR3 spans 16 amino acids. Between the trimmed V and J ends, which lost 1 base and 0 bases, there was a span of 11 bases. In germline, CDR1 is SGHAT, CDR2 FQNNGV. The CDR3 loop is CASSLVGSGSTDTQYF. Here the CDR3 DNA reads TGTGCCAGCAGCTTAGTTGGCTCGGGGAGCACAGATACGCAGTATTTT.

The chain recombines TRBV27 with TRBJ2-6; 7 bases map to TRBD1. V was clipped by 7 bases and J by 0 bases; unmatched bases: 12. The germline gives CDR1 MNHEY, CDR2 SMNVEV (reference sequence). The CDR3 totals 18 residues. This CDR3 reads CASTYMGTAVSGANVLTF. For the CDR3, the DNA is TGTGCCAGCACGTATATGGGGACAGCAGTCTCTGGGGCCAACGTCCTGACTTTC.

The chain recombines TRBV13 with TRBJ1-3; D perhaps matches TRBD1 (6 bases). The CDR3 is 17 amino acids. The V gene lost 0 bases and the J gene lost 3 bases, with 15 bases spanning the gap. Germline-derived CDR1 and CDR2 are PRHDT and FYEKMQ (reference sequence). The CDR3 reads CASSLGVGARYGNTIYF. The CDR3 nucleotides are TGTGCCAGCAGCTTAGGCGTGGGGGCTCGGTATGGAAACACCATATATTTT.

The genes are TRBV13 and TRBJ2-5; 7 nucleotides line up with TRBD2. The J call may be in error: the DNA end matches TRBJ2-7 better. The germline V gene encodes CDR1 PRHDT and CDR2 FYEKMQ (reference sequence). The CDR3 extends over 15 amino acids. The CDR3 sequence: CASRATTSFSYEQYF. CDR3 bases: TGTGCCAGCAGGGCTACGACTAGCTTCTCCTACGAGCAGTACTTC.

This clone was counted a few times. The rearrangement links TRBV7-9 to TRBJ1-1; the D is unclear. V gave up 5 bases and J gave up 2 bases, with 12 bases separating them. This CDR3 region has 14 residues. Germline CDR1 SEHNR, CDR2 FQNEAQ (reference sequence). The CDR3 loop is CASSHRRVNTEAFF. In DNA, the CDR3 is TGTGCCAGCAGCCACCGGAGGGTTAACACTGAAGCTTTCTTT. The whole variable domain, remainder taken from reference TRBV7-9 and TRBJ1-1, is DTGVSQNPRHKITKRGQNVTFRCDPISEHNRLYWYRQTLGQGPEFLTYFQNEAQLEKSRLLSDRFSAERPKGSFSTLEIQRTEQGDSAMYLCASSHRRVNTEAFFGQGTRLTVV.

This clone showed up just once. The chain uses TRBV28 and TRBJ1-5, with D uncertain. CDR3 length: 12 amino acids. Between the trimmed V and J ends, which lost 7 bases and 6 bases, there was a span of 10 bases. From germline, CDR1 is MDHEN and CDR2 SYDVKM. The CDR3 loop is CASTSGSQPQHF. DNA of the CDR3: TGTGCCAGCACCTCGGGCAGTCAGCCCCAGCATTTT.

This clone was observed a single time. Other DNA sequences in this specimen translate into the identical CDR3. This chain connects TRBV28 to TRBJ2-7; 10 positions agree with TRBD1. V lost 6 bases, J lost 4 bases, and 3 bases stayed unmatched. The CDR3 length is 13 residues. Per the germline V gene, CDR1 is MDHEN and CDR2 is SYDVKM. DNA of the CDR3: TGTGCCAGCAGGGAGGACAGGGGGTACGAGCAGTACTTC. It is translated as CASREDRGYEQYF. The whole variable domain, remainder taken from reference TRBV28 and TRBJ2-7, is DVKVTQSSRYLVKRTGEKVFLECVQDMDHENMFWYRQDPGLGLRLIYFSYDVKMKEKGDIPEGYSVSREKKERFSLILESASTNQTSMYLCASREDRGYEQYFGPGTRLTVT.

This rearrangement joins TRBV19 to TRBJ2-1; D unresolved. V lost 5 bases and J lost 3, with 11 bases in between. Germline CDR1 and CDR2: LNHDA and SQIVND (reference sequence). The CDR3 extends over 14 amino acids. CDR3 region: CASSVRAHYNEQFF. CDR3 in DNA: TGTGCCAGTAGTGTAAGGGCCCACTACAATGAGCAGTTCTTC. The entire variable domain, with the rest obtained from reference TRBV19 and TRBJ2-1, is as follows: DGGITQSPKYLFRKEGQNVTLSCEQNLNHDAMYWYRQDPGQGLRLIYYSQIVNDFQKGDIAEGYSVSREKKESFPLTVTSAQKNPTAFYLCASSVRAHYNEQFFGPGTRLTVL.